This T cell receptor beta chain originates from a study of T cells expressing NK-cell markers (TCRdb year 2020). A note on the overall study: In sorted CD3+CD56+NKG2C+, CD3+CD56+NKG2C- and CD3+CD56-NKG2C+ T-cell subsets from several donors, TCR beta-chain repertoires were profiled. All eight donors whose samples were sequenced were randomly selected healthy volunteers, three of them men and five women. Illumina HiSeq 2000/2500, MiSeq or NextSeq was used to sequence libraries as 2 x 150 bp reads. Among the eight sequenced donors, seven were HCMV-seropositive and one was HCMV-seronegative.

Notes on this clonotype: This receptor's antigen is unknown.

CDR1 is given as MNHEY and CDR2 as SMNVEV, both from the germline V gene (reference sequence). The CDR3 goes from the cysteine to the phenylalanine over 16 residues. Only the protein sequence is given. Reads for this sample came from an Illumina HiSeq 2000. 5'RACE template switching, by which a universal primer site and unique molecular identifiers were added, was used to make TCR beta cDNA libraries. cDNA synthesis was primed from the TCR beta constant segment and was followed by two successive PCR amplification steps. The authors processed their data as follows. Reads were demultiplexed and grouped by UMI with MIGEC, and clonotypes were assembled and quantified with MiTCR. To remove erroneous sequences, TCR cDNA sequences were retained only when supported by two or more reads. The tcR package was used for downstream repertoire analysis, and clonotypes were matched across fractions by CDR3 nucleotide sequence plus V segment. VDJmatch was used to annotate antigen specificity against VDJdb, with one amino acid substitution in CDR3 allowed. The reads underwent TCRdb reprocessing, giving one record for each CDR3 protein sequence and no DNA. These V and J calls originate from TCRdb's pipeline instead of the authors' own analysis. The sample table holds more than 90,000 distinct CDR3 sequences. Less than 20% of the sample is in the top ten clones.

HCMV serostatus was determined by detecting HCMV-specific IgG in serum with a commercial ELISA kit. Ficoll density gradient centrifugation was used to isolate peripheral blood mononuclear cells from blood. The paper as a whole reports these results and caveats: It remained unclear whether the expanded NKG2C-expressing T cell clones were specific for HCMV antigens. In 6 or 7 donors, the dominant CD3+CD56+NKG2C+ clonotypes ranked among the top 10 CD8+ clonotypes, making up 1.0-7.0% of CD8+ T cells. Those dominant clonotypes were again the most abundant among CD3+CD56-NKG2C+ cells in a few donors, at roughly 25-60.1%.

The rearranged chain carries TRBV27 and TRBJ2-3; TCRdb returns TRBD2, unconfirmable since there is no DNA. Sequenced sample: blood T cells: a sorted CD56 or NKG2C T cell subset, CD4+ or CD8+ T cells, or bulk PBMC T cells (not recorded which). This TCR was sampled from a woman between 18 and 70 years old in good health. Here the CDR3 is given as CASSPDYPIGADTQYF.